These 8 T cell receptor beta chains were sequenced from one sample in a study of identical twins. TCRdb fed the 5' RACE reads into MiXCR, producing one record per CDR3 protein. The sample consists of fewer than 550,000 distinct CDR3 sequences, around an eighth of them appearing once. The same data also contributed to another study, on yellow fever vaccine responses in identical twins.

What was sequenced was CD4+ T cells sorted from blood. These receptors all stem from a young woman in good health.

CDR3 amino acids: CASSLGTGPGELFF. The CDR3 DNA sequence: TGCGCCAGCAGCTTGGGGACTGGGCCCGGGGAGCTGTTTTTT. The chain combines TRBV5-1 with TRBJ2-2; a weak D match, TRBD2 (5 bases). V lost 0 bases, J lost 6 bases, and 9 bases lay in between. The CDR3 is 14 amino acids. Germline CDR1 and CDR2: SGHRS and YFSETQ.

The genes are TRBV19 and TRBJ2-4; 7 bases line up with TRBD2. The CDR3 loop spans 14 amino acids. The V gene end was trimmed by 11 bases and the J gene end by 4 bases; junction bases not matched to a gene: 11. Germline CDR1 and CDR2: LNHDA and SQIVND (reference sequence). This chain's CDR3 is CASNSGGTKNIQYF. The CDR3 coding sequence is TGTGCCTCCAACTCGGGAGGAACAAAAAACATTCAGTACTTC.

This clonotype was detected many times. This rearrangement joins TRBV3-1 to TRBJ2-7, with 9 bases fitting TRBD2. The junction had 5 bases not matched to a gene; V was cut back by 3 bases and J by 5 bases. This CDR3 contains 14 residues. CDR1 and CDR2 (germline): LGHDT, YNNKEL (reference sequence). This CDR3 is CASSHTSGQNEQYF. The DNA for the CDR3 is TGTGCCAGCAGCCACACTAGCGGGCAGAACGAGCAGTACTTC.

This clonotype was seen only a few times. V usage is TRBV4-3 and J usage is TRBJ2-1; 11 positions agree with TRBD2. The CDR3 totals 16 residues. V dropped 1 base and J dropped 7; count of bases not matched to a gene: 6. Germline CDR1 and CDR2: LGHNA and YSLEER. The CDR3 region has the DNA TGCGCCAGCAGCCAAGTTGTGACTAGCGGGATAAATGAGCAGTTCTTC. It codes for CASSQVVTSGINEQFF.

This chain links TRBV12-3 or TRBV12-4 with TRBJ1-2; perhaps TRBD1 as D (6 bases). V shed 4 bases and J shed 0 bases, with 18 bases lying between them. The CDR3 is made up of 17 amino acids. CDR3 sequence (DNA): TGTGCCAGCAGTTATGGGACACGGATCCGAGCTAACTATGGCTACACCTTC. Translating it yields CASSYGTRIRANYGYTF.

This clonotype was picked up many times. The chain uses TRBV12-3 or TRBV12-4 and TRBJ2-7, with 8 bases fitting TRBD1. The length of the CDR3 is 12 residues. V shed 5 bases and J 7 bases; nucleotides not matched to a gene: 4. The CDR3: CASSNRDREQYF. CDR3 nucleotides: TGTGCCAGCAGTAACCGGGACAGGGAGCAGTACTTC.

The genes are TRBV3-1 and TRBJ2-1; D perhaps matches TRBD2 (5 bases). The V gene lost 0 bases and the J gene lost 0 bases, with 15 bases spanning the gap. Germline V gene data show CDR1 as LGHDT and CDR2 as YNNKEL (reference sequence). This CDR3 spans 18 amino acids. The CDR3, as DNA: TGTGCCAGCAGCCAAGATATCCTAGCATTAAGCTCCTACAATGAGCAGTTCTTC. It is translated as CASSQDILALSSYNEQFF.

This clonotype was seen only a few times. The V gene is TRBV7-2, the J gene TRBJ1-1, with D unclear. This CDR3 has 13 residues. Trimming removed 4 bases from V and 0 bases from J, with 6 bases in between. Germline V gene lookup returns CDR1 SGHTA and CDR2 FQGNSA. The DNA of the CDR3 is TGTGCCAGCAGCTCCCACATGAACACTGAAGCTTTCTTT. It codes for CASSSHMNTEAFF.